This record concerns one T cell receptor beta chain sequence. These data belong to a study of blood T cell repertoires in COVID-19. V dropped 9 bases and J dropped 3 bases, with 15 bases sitting between them. The CDR3 totals 13 residues. Measured with immunoSEQ multiplex PCR; TCRdb has only the in-frame clones, and not every one. There are some 700,000 clones in the sample; 85% to 90% occur only once, and about 0.24% lies in the top ten. The sequence was collected from a young woman with acute or convalescent COVID-19. The sequenced sample was peripheral blood. V gene TRBV12-3 or TRBV12-4 combines with J gene TRBJ2-7; D gene ambiguous. CDR3 sequence (DNA): TGTGCCAGGAATAGCCGCTCTTTCTACGAGCAGTACTTC. This codes for CARNSRSFYEQYF.